Sequencing of this T cell receptor beta chain was carried out in a study of T cell repertoires in cytomegalovirus infection. The sample holds a few counts of this clonotype. The CDR3 has 15 amino acids. CDR1 and CDR2 (germline): MDHEN, SYDVKM. V was pared by 5 bases and J by 2 bases, with 6 bases of the junction left unmatched. TCRdb redid the calling of the reads with MiXCR, one entry per CDR3 protein. The sample records a few hundred thousand distinct CDR3 sequences, 15% to 20% being singletons. The J gene is TRBJ2-7, the V gene TRBV28; 10 bases fit TRBD1. This TCR came from a human donor in good health (CMV status not recorded). Some clones in this sample may be carry-over from other donors' samples. The sequenced sample consisted of PBMCs. CDR3 in DNA: TGTGCCAGCAGTACCACGGGACAGGGGACCTACGAGCAGTACTTC. It codes for CASSTTGQGTYEQYF.